Following are 23 T cell receptor beta chains from one sample sequenced in a study of blood T cell repertoires in COVID-19 (dated by TCRdb to the early 2020s). The library was prepared using the immunoSEQ multiplex PCR assay. Sourced from immuneACCESS, this table was stored by TCRdb with only in-frame sequences that have V and J called. A share of the clones is absent; for the studies checked, an unresolved V gene accounts for under half, and the remainder has no known explanation. Within this sample are about 160,000 clones, with under 90% of them counted one time only. The ten largest make up roughly a tenth of the sample. Sequences were obtained from peripheral blood. All receptors come from a woman at least 80 years old with active or convalescent COVID-19.

The chain uses TRBV19 and TRBJ2-1; TRBD2 matches 13 bases. CDR1 is LNHDA, CDR2 SQIVND, per germline (reference sequence). The junction had 4 bases not matched to a gene; V was cut back by 5 bases and J by 9 bases. CDR3 length equals 14 residues. In DNA form, the CDR3 reads TGTGCCAGTAGTCCCGGACTAGCGGGAGTTGAGCAGTTCTTC. This sequence encodes CASSPGLAGVEQFF.

The chain recombines TRBV6-1 with TRBJ2-6; D unclear. This CDR3 comprises 18 residues. In germline, CDR1 is MNHNS, CDR2 SASEGT. Trimming left V 2 bases short and J 0 bases short, with 14 bases between. CDR3 in amino acids: CASSERNRAFSGANVLTF. DNA for the CDR3: TGTGCCAGCAGTGAACGCAACAGAGCTTTCTCTGGGGCCAACGTCCTGACTTTC.

This clone was counted a single time. The chain recombines TRBV18 with TRBJ1-2; 10 bases fit TRBD1. The CDR3 sequence is 15 residues long. Germline V gene lookup returns CDR1 KGHSH and CDR2 LQKENI. The trim removed 0 bases at V and 5 bases at J, leaving 3 bases unmatched. CDR3 amino acids: CASSPPGQGLYGYTF. DNA of the CDR3: TGTGCCAGCTCACCACCGGGACAGGGGCTGTATGGCTACACCTTC.

The chain links TRBV4-1 to TRBJ1-5, with 9 bases identical to TRBD1. There are 16 residues in the CDR3. Germline V gene sequence: CDR1 MGHRA, CDR2 YSYEKL. V lost 4 bases and J lost 4; bases outside the gene matches: 8. The CDR3 DNA reads as TGCGCCAGCAGCCCACAACAGGGGGCGGATAATCAGCCCCAGCATTTT. This codes for CASSPQQGADNQPQHF.

The CDR3 region is CASSPLSNSNQPQHF. The CDR3 coding sequence is TGTGCCAGCAGCCCCTTGAGTAATAGCAATCAGCCCCAGCATTTT. The chain carries TRBV6-5 and TRBJ1-5, with D unresolved. Trimming took 6 bases from V and 0 from J, leaving 12 bases between them. The CDR3 sequence is 15 residues long. The germline gives CDR1 MNHEY, CDR2 SVGAGI.

In its sample, this clone was seen once. The chain joins TRBV9 to TRBJ1-1; 11 bases fit TRBD1. J lost 6 bases, V lost 4 bases, and 5 bases had no gene match. CDR1 is SGDLS and CDR2 is YYNGEE in the germline V gene. The CDR3 totals 14 residues. CDR3 sequence reads: CASSRGQGASEAFF. Here the CDR3 DNA reads TGTGCCAGCAGCCGTGGACAGGGGGCCTCTGAAGCTTTCTTT.

This clone was detected a few times. The chain couples TRBV6-5 to TRBJ2-7; D may be TRBD2 (6 bases). Germline V gene data show CDR1 as MNHEY and CDR2 as SVGAGI. Trimming removed 0 bases at V and 7 bases at J, with 13 bases between. This CDR3 comprises 14 residues. CDR3: CASSYSPGAWEQYF. The CDR3 nucleotides read TGTGCCAGCAGTTACTCCCCGGGAGCTTGGGAGCAGTACTTC.

The chain couples TRBV6-5 to TRBJ1-5, with TRBD1 identical over 7 bases. CDR3 size: 12 residues. CDR1 is MNHEY and CDR2 is SVGAGI in the germline V gene. V shed 8 bases and J 7 bases; nucleotides not matched to a gene: 5. The DNA for the CDR3 is TGTGCCAGCCAGACAGGGACCCAGCCCCAGCATTTT. Translation: CASQTGTQPQHF.

This rearrangement joins TRBV15 to TRBJ1-2; possible D gene TRBD1, 6 bases. The CDR3 is 18 residues long. V was shortened by 5 bases and J by 1 base, with 23 bases between the two germline ends. Germline CDR1 is LNHNV and CDR2 is YYDKDF (reference sequence). The CDR3 coding sequence is TGTGCCACCAGCCGTAACCGGGACATAGGACCCCATAACTATGGCTACACCTTC. Amino acid sequence: CATSRNRDIGPHNYGYTF.

V usage is TRBV30 and J usage is TRBJ1-5, with D hard to call. The germline gives CDR1 GTSNPN, CDR2 SVGIG (reference sequence). The V end was cut by 3 bases, the J end by 0 bases, with 9 bases between. The CDR3 runs 14 residues. The CDR3 sequence: CAWSHWYSNQPQHF. Here the CDR3 DNA reads TGTGCCTGGAGCCACTGGTATAGCAATCAGCCCCAGCATTTT.

The rearrangement uses TRBV5-6 and TRBJ1-1; D might be TRBD1 (6 bases). Germline V CDR1 and CDR2: SGHDT, YYEEEE. The CDR3 is made up of 15 amino acids. Trimming left V 4 bases short and J 0 bases short, with 13 bases between. The CDR3 bases are TGTGCCAGCAGCCCCGTTGGACAGTTGAACACTGAAGCTTTCTTT. Its protein is CASSPVGQLNTEAFF.

The chain combines TRBV5-6 with TRBJ1-4; TRBD1 is a possible D gene (5 bases). The germline gives CDR1 SGHDT, CDR2 YYEEEE. The V end was cut by 1 base, the J end by 3 bases, with 7 bases between. This CDR3 is 14 amino acids long. The CDR3 sequence is CASSLRGPNEKLFF. The CDR3 coding sequence is TGTGCCAGCAGCTTGAGGGGCCCTAATGAAAAACTGTTTTTT.

V and J are TRBV28 and TRBJ1-6; maybe TRBD1 (6 bases). V lost 4 bases, J lost 5 bases, and 18 bases lay in between. CDR1 and CDR2 from the germline V gene are MDHEN and SYDVKM. The CDR3 is made up of 17 amino acids. The CDR3 reads CASSSPGGGGHNSPLHF. The CDR3 nucleotides are TGTGCCAGCAGTTCCCCCGGGGGAGGGGGACATAATTCACCCCTCCACTTT.

The rearrangement uses TRBV6-6 and TRBJ1-5, with D hard to call. Per the germline V gene, CDR1 is MNHNY and CDR2 is SVGAGI (reference sequence). V was cut by 3 bases and J by 3 bases, with 6 bases left in between. CDR3 length equals 13 residues. Here the CDR3 DNA reads TGTGCCAGCAGTTATCCAGACAATCAGCCCCAGCATTTT. Protein sequence: CASSYPDNQPQHF.

The genes are TRBV27 and TRBJ1-1, with D possibly matching TRBD1 (5 bases). The V and J ends lost 6 bases and 1 base respectively, with 12 bases between them. This CDR3 comprises 14 residues. Germline V CDR1 and CDR2: MNHEY, SMNVEV (reference sequence). The CDR3 reads CASRWLRGNTEAFF. DNA for the CDR3: TGTGCCAGCAGATGGTTAAGGGGGAACACTGAAGCTTTCTTT.

V usage is TRBV19 and J usage is TRBJ1-1, with D possibly TRBD1 on 5 matching bases. Trimming left V 7 bases short and J 3 bases short, with 12 bases between. Germline values: CDR1 LNHDA, CDR2 SQIVND (reference sequence). The CDR3 has 13 amino acids. In nucleotides, the CDR3 is TGTGCCAGTAATCATGGGGGGGACACTGAAGCTTTCTTT. This encodes CASNHGGDTEAFF.

This sequence joins TRBV6-5 and TRBJ1-1; D is uncertain. Germline V gene lookup returns CDR1 MNHEY and CDR2 SVGAGI. The length of the CDR3 is 15 residues. V was shortened by 6 bases and J by 0 bases, with 14 bases between the two germline ends. CDR3 amino acids: CASRPTDGMNTEAFF. In nucleotides, the CDR3 is TGTGCCAGCAGACCTACGGACGGGATGAACACTGAAGCTTTCTTT.

The chain combines TRBV28 with TRBJ1-5; possibly TRBD1 for D (5 bases). The V end was cut by 5 bases, the J end by 7 bases, with 15 bases between. This CDR3 has 14 amino acids. Germline loops: CDR1 MDHEN, CDR2 SYDVKM. The CDR3 here is CASSPIGRGQPQHF. DNA of the CDR3: TGTGCCAGCAGTCCTATCGGAAGGGGACAGCCCCAGCATTTT. Based on the CDR3 plus reference TRBV28 and TRBJ1-5, the full variable domain is DVKVTQSSRYLVKRTGEKVFLECVQDMDHENMFWYRQDPGLGLRLIYFSYDVKMKEKGDIPEGYSVSREKKERFSLILESASTNQTSMYLCASSPIGRGQPQHFGDGTRLSIL.

This clone was recorded once. CDR3 DNA: TGCGCCAGCAGCCCCTCTGGGCGGGAGCTCTCTTCCGAGCAGTACTTC. Protein product: CASSPSGRELSSEQYF. V is TRBV4-1 and J is TRBJ2-7; 7 nucleotides agree with TRBD2. The CDR3 has 16 amino acids. Germline V gives CDR1 MGHRA, CDR2 YSYEKL. Trimming removed 4 bases from V and 6 bases from J; junction bases left unmatched: 15.

The chain has TRBV12-3 or TRBV12-4 and TRBJ1-1; D perhaps matches TRBD1 (5 bases). The CDR3 spans 12 residues. The ends were cut back, 2 bases at V and 5 bases at J, with 6 bases in the middle. The CDR3: CASSLKGTEAFF. The CDR3 nucleotides read TGTGCCAGCAGTTTAAAGGGGACTGAAGCTTTCTTT.

The chain combines TRBV19 with TRBJ1-2; TRBD1 is a possible D gene (5 bases). The germline gives CDR1 LNHDA, CDR2 SQIVND (reference sequence). Trimming cost V 6 bases and J 7 bases, with 24 bases left between them. CDR3 length equals 16 residues. The CDR3 region has the DNA TGTGCCAGTAGCCTCCCCCGGGGGTCCCTTCAACTTGGCTACACCTTC. Protein: CASSLPRGSLQLGYTF.

V gene TRBV29-1 combines with J gene TRBJ2-1, with D possibly matching TRBD2 (5 bases). In germline, CDR1 is SQVTM, CDR2 ANQGSEA. The CDR3 is 13 amino acids. Trimming cost V 4 bases and J 8 bases, with 15 bases left between them. The CDR3 nucleotides read TGCAGCGTTGCGAGGGAATTGGTTGATGAGCAGTTCTTC. Residues: CSVARELVDEQFF.

V gene TRBV7-3 combines with J gene TRBJ2-2; 7 nucleotides match TRBD1. After removal of 1 base from V and 4 bases from J, the junction contained 18 bases not matched to a gene. Germline assignment: CDR1 SGHTA and CDR2 FQGTGA. This CDR3 is built from 20 residues. CDR3 nucleotide sequence: TGTGCCAGCAGCTTAAAAGGGGGCTCAGCCGAGGTAGTGGTCACCGGGGAGCTGTTTTTT. This encodes CASSLKGGSAEVVVTGELFF.